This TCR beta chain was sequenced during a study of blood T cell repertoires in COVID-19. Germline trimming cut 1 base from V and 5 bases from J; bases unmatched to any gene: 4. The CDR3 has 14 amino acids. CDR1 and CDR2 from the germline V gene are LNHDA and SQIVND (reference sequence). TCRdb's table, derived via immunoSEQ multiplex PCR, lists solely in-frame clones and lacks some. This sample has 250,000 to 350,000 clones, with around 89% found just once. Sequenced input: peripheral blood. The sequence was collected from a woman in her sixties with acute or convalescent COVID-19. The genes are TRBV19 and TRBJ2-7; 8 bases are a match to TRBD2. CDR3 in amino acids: CASSIAGGPHEQYF. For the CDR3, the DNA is TGTGCCAGTAGTATAGCGGGAGGGCCACACGAGCAGTACTTC.